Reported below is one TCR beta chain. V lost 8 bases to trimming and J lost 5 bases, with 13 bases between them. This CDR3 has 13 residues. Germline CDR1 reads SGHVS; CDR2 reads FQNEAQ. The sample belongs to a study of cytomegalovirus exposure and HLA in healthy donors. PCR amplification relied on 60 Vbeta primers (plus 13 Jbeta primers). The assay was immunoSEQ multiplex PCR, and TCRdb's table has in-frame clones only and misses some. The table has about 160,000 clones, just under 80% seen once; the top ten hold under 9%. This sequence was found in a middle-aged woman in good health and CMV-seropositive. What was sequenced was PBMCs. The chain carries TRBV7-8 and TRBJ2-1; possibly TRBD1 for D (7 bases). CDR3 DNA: TGTGCCAGCGGCGGGACAGCAAACAATGAGCAGTTCTTC. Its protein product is CASGGTANNEQFF.